What follows are 30 T cell receptor beta chains derived from one specimen sequenced in a study of blood T cell repertoires in COVID-19. Assay: immunoSEQ multiplex PCR; the TCRdb copy retains only in-frame clones and omits some. The top ten hold over 9% of the sample, which has a few hundred thousand clones, 75% to 90% seen once. Sequenced input: PBMCs or T cells enriched from blood (not recorded which). These receptor sequences come from a woman aged 40 to 50 who had recovered from COVID-19.

V and J are TRBV11-3 and TRBJ2-7, with D possibly TRBD1 on 6 matching bases. V lost 5 bases, J lost 2 bases, and 16 bases lay in between. Germline assignment: CDR1 SGHNT and CDR2 YENEEA. The CDR3 covers 15 residues. The CDR3 DNA sequence: TGTGCCAGCAGCCGGGACAAAAACCCAGCCTACGAGCAGTACTTC. Protein sequence: CASSRDKNPAYEQYF.

This sequence joins TRBV4-3 and TRBJ1-1; unclear D gene. From germline, CDR1 is LGHNA and CDR2 YSLEER. CDR3 length: 15 residues. V gave up 0 bases and J gave up 1 base, with 9 bases separating them. CDR3 in amino acids: CASSQDRDRNTEAFF. CDR3 bases: TGCGCCAGCAGCCAAGATCGGGATAGGAACACTGAAGCTTTCTTT.

This chain connects TRBV6-5 to TRBJ2-3; 10 bases match TRBD1. With V trimmed by 5 bases and J by 4 bases, 6 bases remained unmatched. This CDR3 region has 15 residues. Per germline, CDR1 MNHEY and CDR2 SVGAGI. CDR3 DNA sequence: TGTGCCAGCAGTATTCAGACAGGGGGCTCAGATACGCAGTATTTT. This sequence encodes CASSIQTGGSDTQYF.

The chain joins TRBV19 to TRBJ1-1, with TRBD1 matching 8 bases. The CDR3 totals 13 residues. Germline lookup yields CDR1 LNHDA and CDR2 SQIVND (reference sequence). The J segment lost 5 bases and the V segment lost 7 bases, leaving 6 bases of the junction unmatched. The CDR3 region has the DNA TGTGCCAGTAAGGACAGGGCGAGGACTGAAGCTTTCTTT. This encodes CASKDRARTEAFF. Using reference TRBV19 and TRBJ1-1 for the parts outside the CDR3, the full variable domain is DGGITQSPKYLFRKEGQNVTLSCEQNLNHDAMYWYRQDPGQGLRLIYYSQIVNDFQKGDIAEGYSVSREKKESFPLTVTSAQKNPTAFYLCASKDRARTEAFFGQGTRLTVV.

The chain joins TRBV5-4 to TRBJ2-7; 10 nucleotides match TRBD2. This CDR3 comprises 15 residues. Germline V lookup: CDR1 SGHNT, CDR2 YYREEE (reference sequence). J lost 6 bases, V lost 0 bases, and 6 bases had no gene match. This CDR3 reads CASSLGGTSVGEQYF. CDR3 DNA sequence: TGTGCCAGCAGCTTGGGTGGGACTAGCGTTGGCGAGCAGTACTTC.

This chain links TRBV28 with TRBJ2-1; 9 bases are a match to TRBD2. The V and J ends lost 7 bases and 5 bases, in that order; junction bases with no gene match: 9. The CDR3 sequence is 15 residues long. CDR1 and CDR2 (germline): MDHEN, SYDVKM. The CDR3 bases are TGTGCCAGCAATACTTGGGCTAGCGGGAACAATGAGCAGTTCTTC. Its protein product is CASNTWASGNNEQFF.

This rearrangement joins TRBV3-1 (or the pseudogene TRBV3-2) to TRBJ1-4; 7 bases align to TRBD1. CDR3 length: 14 residues. Germline V gene sequence: CDR1 LGHDT, CDR2 YNNKEL (reference sequence). The ends lost 4 bases at V and 5 bases at J; junction bases unmatched: 4. CDR3 nucleotide sequence: TGTGCCAGCAGCCGACAGGGATCGAATGAAAAACTGTTTTTT. Translation: CASSRQGSNEKLFF.

The genes are TRBV3-1 (or the pseudogene TRBV3-2) and TRBJ2-6; 7 nucleotides agree with TRBD1. V shed 5 bases, J shed 0 bases, and the junction held 1 base outside the gene matches. The CDR3 covers 15 residues. The germline gives CDR1 LGHDT, CDR2 YNNKEL (reference sequence). CDR3 in amino acids: CASSGDSSGANVLTF. In nucleotides, the CDR3 is TGTGCCAGCAGCGGGGACAGCTCTGGGGCCAACGTCCTGACTTTC.

This clone was picked up one time. The CDR3: CASRWIQRGVTGELFF. In DNA form, the CDR3 reads TGTGCCAGTAGGTGGATCCAGCGGGGGGTAACCGGGGAGCTGTTTTTT. The chain has TRBV19 and TRBJ2-2; 9 nucleotides agree with TRBD2. CDR3 length: 16 residues. In germline, CDR1 is LNHDA, CDR2 SQIVND (reference sequence). J was trimmed by 5 bases and V by 6 bases; bases with no gene match: 10. The variable domain in full, with the rest retrieved from reference TRBV19 and TRBJ2-2, is DGGITQSPKYLFRKEGQNVTLSCEQNLNHDAMYWYRQDPGQGLRLIYYSQIVNDFQKGDIAEGYSVSREKKESFPLTVTSAQKNPTAFYLCASRWIQRGVTGELFFGEGSRLTVL.

This clone was counted once. The V gene is TRBV28, the J gene TRBJ2-1; 11 bases are shared with TRBD2. The germline CDR1 and CDR2 sequences are MDHEN and SYDVKM. The CDR3 is 16 amino acids. Trimming cost V 5 bases and J 3 bases; bases outside gene matches: 6. CDR3 bases: TGTGCCAGCAGTGCTAGCGGGGGGTCTCTCTACAATGAGCAGTTCTTC. Translation gives CASSASGGSLYNEQFF.

This rearrangement joins TRBV4-3 to TRBJ2-5, with a tentative D call TRBD2 (6 bases). Per germline, CDR1 LGHNA and CDR2 YSLEER. The CDR3 has 15 residues. The V and J ends lost 0 bases and 2 bases respectively, with 10 bases between them. CDR3 sequence reads: CASSQDWTTQETQYF. The CDR3 region has the DNA TGCGCCAGCAGCCAAGATTGGACTACTCAAGAGACCCAGTACTTC.

This clone was recorded once. The V call is TRBV7-2, the J call TRBJ2-4; 8 bases are shared with TRBD2. The CDR3 contains 14 residues. The ends lost 4 bases at V and 6 bases at J; junction bases unmatched: 5. From germline, CDR1 is SGHTA and CDR2 FQGNSA. CDR3 in DNA: TGTGCCAGCAGCTATGCACTAGCGGCAAACATTCAGTACTTC. Translation gives CASSYALAANIQYF.

The V gene is TRBV4-3, the J gene TRBJ2-1; 9 bases align to TRBD1. Germline V CDR1 and CDR2: LGHNA, YSLEER. The CDR3 consists of 17 residues. Losses at the gene ends were 0 bases for V and 4 bases for J; bases not matched to a gene: 7. The CDR3, as DNA: TGCGCCAGCAGCCAAGAGGGAGGGACAGGGTATTACAATGAGCAGTTCTTC. Amino acids: CASSQEGGTGYYNEQFF.

V and J are TRBV7-2 and TRBJ1-2; 7 bases agree with TRBD1. The CDR3 runs 13 residues. Germline assignment: CDR1 SGHTA and CDR2 FQGNSA. Trimming took 1 base from V and 4 from J; bases not matched to a gene: 0. Here the CDR3 reads CASSLGTGYGYTF. In nucleotides, the CDR3 is TGTGCCAGCAGCTTAGGGACAGGCTATGGCTACACCTTC.

The V and J genes are TRBV5-8 and TRBJ1-3, with D maybe TRBD1 (6 bases). Trimming cost V 5 bases and J 0 bases, with 12 bases left between them. The CDR3 sequence is 15 residues long. The germline V gene has CDR1 SGHTS and CDR2 YDEGEE. The CDR3, as DNA: TGTGCCAGCAGTCCGGGACACAGCTCTGGAAACACCATATATTTT. Translating gives CASSPGHSSGNTIYF.

The V gene is TRBV7-2, the J gene TRBJ2-5; D unresolved. This CDR3 is 12 amino acids long. V lost 6 bases, J lost 4 bases, and 9 bases lay in between. Germline lookup yields CDR1 SGHTA and CDR2 FQGNSA. This CDR3 is CASSKSPETQYF. CDR3 DNA: TGTGCCAGCAGTAAATCCCCAGAGACCCAGTACTTC. The whole variable domain, remainder taken from reference TRBV7-2 and TRBJ2-5, is GAGVSQSPSNKVTEKGKDVELRCDPISGHTALYWYRQSLGQGLEFLIYFQGNSAPDKSGLPSDRFSAERTGGSVSTLTIQRTQQEDSAVYLCASSKSPETQYFGPGTRLLVL.

The chain carries TRBV3-1 (or the pseudogene TRBV3-2) and TRBJ2-1, with TRBD1 as a possible D gene (5 bases). The germline CDR1 and CDR2 sequences are LGHDT and YNNKEL (reference sequence). The V gene lost 3 bases and the J gene lost 9 bases, with 9 bases spanning the gap. The CDR3 loop spans 12 amino acids. The CDR3 bases are TGTGCCAGCAGCCACTTTAGGGGTGAGCAGTTCTTC. This encodes CASSHFRGEQFF.

The rearrangement links TRBV2 to TRBJ2-2, with 9 positions matching TRBD2. V shed 5 bases and J 5 bases; nucleotides not matched to a gene: 12. The CDR3 totals 17 residues. From germline, CDR1 is SNHLY and CDR2 FYNNEI. CDR3 amino acids: CASSPDVAGVRTGELFF. In DNA form, the CDR3 reads TGTGCCAGCAGTCCTGACGTAGCGGGGGTTCGGACCGGGGAGCTGTTTTTT.

This chain uses TRBV4-2 with TRBJ2-3; TRBD2 matches 9 bases. CDR1 and CDR2 (germline): LGHNA, YNFKEQ. The CDR3 length is 18 residues. V gave up 2 bases and J gave up 6 bases; unmatched junction bases: 15. The CDR3 DNA reads as TGTGCCAGCAGCCAACCCCTTGAGGGCGGGAGGGACCCGGATACGCAGTATTTT. Translating gives CASSQPLEGGRDPDTQYF.

In DNA, the CDR3 is TGTGCCAGCAGTGATTGGGACAGGGAGGACACTGAAGCTTTCTTT. Its protein is CASSDWDREDTEAFF. J is TRBJ1-1 and V is TRBV25-1; 9 bases agree with TRBD1. Germline trimming cut 3 bases from V and 3 bases from J; bases unmatched to any gene: 5. The CDR3 is made up of 15 amino acids. The germline V gene encodes CDR1 MGHDK and CDR2 SYGVNS.

V gene TRBV10-2 combines with J gene TRBJ2-7; 9 bases align to TRBD2. The CDR3 totals 15 residues. Germline CDR1 and CDR2: WSHSY and SAAADI. Trimming removed 3 bases from V and 5 bases from J; junction bases left unmatched: 8. The CDR3 region has the DNA TGCGCCAGCAGTGATTCCGGCGGGAGGGGAGACGAGCAGTACTTC. Its translation: CASSDSGGRGDEQYF.

The CDR3 sequence: CASSRGRGTPETQYF. The CDR3 bases are TGTGCCAGCAGCCGAGGTAGGGGGACACCGGAGACCCAGTACTTC. This chain connects TRBV7-9 to TRBJ2-5; TRBD1 might be the D (6 bases). CDR1 SEHNR and CDR2 FQNEAQ come from the germline V gene (reference sequence). The CDR3 spans 15 residues. V was pared by 5 bases and J by 5 bases, with 18 bases between.

The genes are TRBV18 and TRBJ1-6; 8 nucleotides agree with TRBD1. The J segment lost 8 bases and the V segment lost 6 bases, leaving 9 bases of the junction unmatched. The length of the CDR3 is 15 residues. CDR1 and CDR2 (germline): KGHSH, LQKENI. DNA of the CDR3: TGTGCCAGCTCGCTAGACAGGGGCGAGGATTCACCCCTCCACTTT. Its protein is CASSLDRGEDSPLHF.

The V call is TRBV5-1, the J call TRBJ2-7, with 7 positions matching TRBD1. Unmatched junction bases numbered 14, after V lost 4 bases and J lost 7 bases. This CDR3 is 15 amino acids long. Germline V gene data show CDR1 as SGHRS and CDR2 as YFSETQ. In DNA form, the CDR3 reads TGCGCCAGCAGCACACAGGGGTTGGCGAATCAGGAGCAGTACTTC. Its translation: CASSTQGLANQEQYF.

The J gene is TRBJ2-3, the V gene TRBV19, with 13 bases identical to TRBD2. The germline V gene encodes CDR1 LNHDA and CDR2 SQIVND (reference sequence). This CDR3 comprises 16 residues. Unmatched junction bases numbered 8, after V lost 7 bases and J lost 4 bases. The CDR3 protein is CASTRTSGGRSDTQYF. Written as DNA, the CDR3 is TGTGCCAGTACCCGGACTAGCGGGGGACGATCAGATACGCAGTATTTT.

The V gene is TRBV19, the J gene TRBJ1-3; 7 bases fit TRBD1. Losses at the gene ends were 8 bases for V and 4 bases for J; bases not matched to a gene: 8. Germline-derived CDR1 and CDR2 are LNHDA and SQIVND (reference sequence). This CDR3 comprises 14 residues. For the CDR3, the DNA is TGTGCCAGTCGCTACAGGGGTGGGGGAAACACCATATATTTT. Residues: CASRYRGGGNTIYF.

The chain combines TRBV19 with TRBJ2-1; D is unclear. This CDR3 is built from 17 residues. V was shortened by 0 bases and J by 2 bases, with 14 bases between the two germline ends. Germline V lookup: CDR1 LNHDA, CDR2 SQIVND (reference sequence). CDR3 sequence reads: CASSIEPGRTPYNEQFF. CDR3 sequence (DNA): TGTGCCAGTAGTATAGAGCCCGGTCGAACCCCCTACAATGAGCAGTTCTTC.

This chain uses TRBV21-1 with TRBJ2-5; the table assigns TRBD1, which was not confirmed against the DNA. TRBV21-1 constitutes a pseudogene. CDR3 size: 16 residues. This CDR3 reads CASSKGGDRIQETQYF. DNA of the CDR3: TGTGCCAGCAGCAAAGGGGGGGACAGGATACAAGAGACCCAGTACTTC.

A note on this clone: This clone may be a read error of a much larger clone one base away. The chain links TRBV7-9 to TRBJ1-1, with D possibly TRBD1 on 5 matching bases. V was cut by 6 bases and J by 0 bases, with 8 bases left in between. From germline, CDR1 is SEHNR and CDR2 FQNEAQ (reference sequence). The CDR3 spans 13 residues. CDR3 bases: TGTGCCAGCAGTCCGACAGTGAACACTGAAGCTTTCTTT. Translation: CASSPTVNTEAFF. The whole variable domain, remainder taken from reference TRBV7-9 and TRBJ1-1, is DTGVSQNPRHKITKRGQNVTFRCDPISEHNRLYWYRQTLGQGPEFLTYFQNEAQLEKSRLLSDRFSAERPKGSFSTLEIQRTEQGDSAMYLCASSPTVNTEAFFGQGTRLTVV.

The chain couples TRBV27 to TRBJ2-1; the match to TRBD2 covers 7 bases. Germline trimming cut 5 bases from V and 2 bases from J; bases unmatched to any gene: 9. The CDR3 sequence is 16 residues long. Germline CDR1 reads MNHEY; CDR2 reads SMNVEV (reference sequence). The CDR3 nucleotides read TGTGCCAGCAGTCATAAGAGCGGGGCGGCCTACAATGAGCAGTTCTTC. Protein: CASSHKSGAAYNEQFF.